This TCR beta chain was recorded in a study of blood T cell repertoires in COVID-19. As for the study in general: From the United States, Italy and Spain came samples of acute and convalescent COVID-19. In each case, the material was cDNA or gDNA derived from T cells, B-cell-depleted T cells, or PBMCs.

This clone was seen a single time. Germline trimming cut 7 bases from V and 2 bases from J; bases unmatched to any gene: 6. CDR1 and CDR2 (germline): MNHEY, SVGEGT. This CDR3 has 16 residues. Authors' analysis steps: Reference gene primer amplification gave nucleated cell count estimates. Profiled with immunoSEQ multiplex PCR; TCRdb holds only in-frame clones, not every one. V and J calls and clone size come straight from that table; D and trimming were deduced from the DNA. The sample shows about 240,000 clones, around 90% of them seen only once. V usage is TRBV6-2 or TRBV6-3 and J usage is TRBJ2-1; TRBD2 matches at 12 bases. The TCR comes from a middle-aged woman who had recovered from COVID-19. The sample was peripheral blood. DNA of the CDR3: TGTGCCAGCACCCCTAGCGGGAGGGGGCCCTACAATGAGCAGTTCTTC. This gives the protein CASTPSGRGPYNEQFF.